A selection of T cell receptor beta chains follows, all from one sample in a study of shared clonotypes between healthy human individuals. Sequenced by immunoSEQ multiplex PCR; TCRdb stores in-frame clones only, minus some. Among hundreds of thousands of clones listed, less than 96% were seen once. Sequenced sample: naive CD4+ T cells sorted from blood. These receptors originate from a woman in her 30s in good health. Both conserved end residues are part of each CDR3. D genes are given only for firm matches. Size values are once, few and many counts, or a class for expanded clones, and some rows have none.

CDR3aa: CASSPRTSGRVDEQYF; CDR3nt: TGTGCCAGCAGTCCACGGACTAGCGGGAGGGTGGACGAGCAGTACTTC; abundance: NA; v_gene: TRBV27; j_gene: TRBJ2-7; d_gene: TRBD2
CDR3aa: CASSYSRTGQPQHF; CDR3nt: TGTGCCAGCAGTTACAGCAGGACGGGTCAGCCCCAGCATTTT; abundance: NA; v_gene: TRBV6-5; j_gene: TRBJ1-5; d_gene: NA
CDR3aa: CASTSEWGTEAFF; CDR3nt: TGTGCCAGCACCTCAGAATGGGGCACTGAAGCTTTCTTT; abundance: NA; v_gene: TRBV6-6; j_gene: TRBJ1-1; d_gene: NA
CDR3aa: CASSYPSASTDTQYF; CDR3nt: TGTGCCAGCAGTTACCCTAGCGCCAGCACAGATACGCAGTATTTT; abundance: NA; v_gene: TRBV6-6; j_gene: TRBJ2-3; d_gene: NA
CDR3aa: CASRNSGSGEQYF; CDR3nt: TGTGCCAGCAGAAATAGCGGGAGCGGCGAGCAGTACTTC; abundance: NA; v_gene: TRBV28; j_gene: TRBJ2-7; d_gene: TRBD2
CDR3aa: CASSYGTGNYGYTF; CDR3nt: TGTGCCAGCAGTTACGGGACAGGAAACTATGGCTACACCTTC; abundance: NA; v_gene: TRBV6-5; j_gene: TRBJ1-2; d_gene: TRBD1
CDR3aa: CASSAGQGAHTEAFF; CDR3nt: TGTGCCAGCAGCGCGGGACAGGGGGCCCACACTGAAGCTTTCTTT; abundance: NA; v_gene: TRBV7-9; j_gene: TRBJ1-1; d_gene: TRBD1
CDR3aa: CSARGWSEAFF; CDR3nt: TGCAGTGCTAGGGGCTGGTCGGAAGCTTTCTTT; abundance: NA; v_gene: TRBV20-1; j_gene: TRBJ1-1; d_gene: NA
CDR3aa: CASSSGRGNSPLHF; CDR3nt: TGTGCCAGCAGCTCGGGACGGGGTAATTCACCCCTCCACTTT; abundance: once; v_gene: TRBV7-9; j_gene: TRBJ1-6; d_gene: NA
CDR3aa: CASSFPSVETQYF; CDR3nt: TGTGCCAGCAGCTTCCCCAGCGTGGAGACCCAGTACTTC; abundance: NA; v_gene: TRBV11-3; j_gene: TRBJ2-5; d_gene: NA
CDR3aa: CASSLVEAETQYF; CDR3nt: TGTGCCAGCTCACTCGTAGAGGCGGAGACCCAGTACTTC; abundance: once; v_gene: TRBV18; j_gene: TRBJ2-5; d_gene: NA
CDR3aa: CASSPHREEPYGYTF; CDR3nt: TGTGCCAGCAGCCCTCACAGGGAGGAACCCTATGGCTACACCTTC; abundance: NA; v_gene: TRBV9; j_gene: TRBJ1-2; d_gene: NA
CDR3aa: CASMNRAAGANVLTF; CDR3nt: TGCGCCAGCATGAACAGGGCGGCTGGGGCCAACGTCCTGACTTTC; abundance: NA; v_gene: TRBV5-1; j_gene: TRBJ2-6; d_gene: NA
CDR3aa: CASSSFQPQHF; CDR3nt: TGTGCCAGCAGTTCTTTTCAGCCCCAGCATTTT; abundance: NA; v_gene: TRBV28; j_gene: TRBJ1-5; d_gene: NA
CDR3aa: CASSPAGTGAHEQYF; CDR3nt: TGTGCCAGCAGTCCCGCCGGGACAGGGGCACACGAGCAGTACTTC; abundance: NA; v_gene: TRBV28; j_gene: TRBJ2-7; d_gene: TRBD1
CDR3aa: CASSKTGTGKETQYF; CDR3nt: TGTGCCAGCAGTAAAACCGGGACAGGGAAGGAGACCCAGTACTTC; abundance: once; v_gene: TRBV7-9; j_gene: TRBJ2-5; d_gene: TRBD1
CDR3aa: CASSRSTGTNLPEQFF; CDR3nt: TGCGCCAGCAGCCGCTCCACCGGGACTAACCTCCCTGAGCAGTTCTTC; abundance: NA; v_gene: TRBV4-1; j_gene: TRBJ2-1; d_gene: TRBD2
CDR3aa: CASSPSGQAYEQYF; CDR3nt: TGCGCCAGCAGCCCCAGTGGGCAGGCCTACGAGCAGTACTTC; abundance: NA; v_gene: TRBV5-1; j_gene: TRBJ2-7; d_gene: NA
CDR3aa: CASSETARPDTQYF; CDR3nt: TGTGCCAGCAGTGAGACAGCTAGGCCAGATACGCAGTATTTT; abundance: NA; v_gene: TRBV6-5; j_gene: TRBJ2-3; d_gene: NA
CDR3aa: CASSLGGTGYYEQYF; CDR3nt: TGTGCCAGCAGCTTGGGGGGGACAGGGTACTACGAGCAGTACTTC; abundance: NA; v_gene: TRBV7-6; j_gene: TRBJ2-7; d_gene: TRBD1
CDR3aa: CASSPIGKETQYF; CDR3nt: TGTGCCAGCTCACCGATCGGAAAAGAGACCCAGTACTTC; abundance: NA; v_gene: TRBV18; j_gene: TRBJ2-5; d_gene: NA
CDR3aa: CASSIDYRRSYGYTF; CDR3nt: TGTGCCAGTAGTATAGATTACAGGCGGAGCTATGGCTACACCTTC; abundance: NA; v_gene: TRBV19; j_gene: TRBJ1-2; d_gene: NA
CDR3aa: CASSLPYRSSYNEQFF; CDR3nt: TGTGCCAGCAGCTTACCCTACCGGAGCTCCTACAATGAGCAGTTCTTC; abundance: NA; v_gene: TRBV11-2; j_gene: TRBJ2-1; d_gene: NA
CDR3aa: CASSPRASSYEQYF; CDR3nt: TGTGCCAGCAGCCCCCGGGCCAGCTCCTACGAGCAGTACTTC; abundance: once; v_gene: TRBV28; j_gene: TRBJ2-7; d_gene: NA
CDR3aa: CASSLAGTANTEAFF; CDR3nt: TGTGCCAGCAGCTTAGCCGGGACAGCGAACACTGAAGCTTTCTTT; abundance: NA; v_gene: TRBV7-8; j_gene: TRBJ1-1; d_gene: TRBD1
CDR3aa: CASSLIASGGGYEQYF; CDR3nt: TGCGCCAGCAGCCTAATAGCGTCGGGAGGGGGCTACGAGCAGTACTTC; abundance: NA; v_gene: TRBV5-1; j_gene: TRBJ2-7; d_gene: TRBD2
CDR3aa: CASSLGLAGENEQFF; CDR3nt: TGTGCCAGCAGCCTTGGACTAGCGGGAGAGAATGAGCAGTTCTTC; abundance: NA; v_gene: TRBV14; j_gene: TRBJ2-1; d_gene: TRBD2
CDR3aa: CASSGSLAKQETQYF; CDR3nt: TGTGCCAGCAGCGGGTCACTAGCGAAACAAGAGACCCAGTACTTC; abundance: NA; v_gene: TRBV9; j_gene: TRBJ2-5; d_gene: TRBD2
CDR3aa: CASGQQGYEQYF; CDR3nt: TGTGCCAGCGGGCAACAGGGCTACGAGCAGTACTTC; abundance: NA; v_gene: TRBV27; j_gene: TRBJ2-7; d_gene: NA
CDR3aa: CASSQVVNRGKFAETQYF; CDR3nt: TGCGCCAGCAGCCAAGTCGTAAACAGGGGGAAGTTCGCCGAGACCCAGTACTTC; abundance: NA; v_gene: TRBV4-1; j_gene: TRBJ2-5; d_gene: TRBD1
CDR3aa: CASSQDPPGQGYLPEQYF; CDR3nt: TGCGCCAGCAGCCAAGATCCCCCGGGACAGGGTTACCTCCCCGAGCAGTACTTC; abundance: NA; v_gene: TRBV4-3; j_gene: TRBJ2-7; d_gene: TRBD1
CDR3aa: CASSFQETQYF; CDR3nt: TGCGCCAGCAGCTTCCAAGAGACCCAGTACTTC; abundance: NA; v_gene: TRBV5-1; j_gene: TRBJ2-5; d_gene: NA
CDR3aa: CAWSVLAAGAWGYTF; CDR3nt: TGTGCCTGGAGTGTACTAGCGGCGGGGGCGTGGGGCTACACCTTC; abundance: NA; v_gene: TRBV30; j_gene: TRBJ1-2; d_gene: NA
CDR3aa: CASSDTTGLPSYEQYF; CDR3nt: TGTGCCAGCAGTGACACGACGGGCCTCCCCTCCTACGAGCAGTACTTC; abundance: NA; v_gene: TRBV28; j_gene: TRBJ2-7; d_gene: NA
CDR3aa: CASSLGQVAYEQYF; CDR3nt: TGTGCCAGCAGCCTAGGACAGGTGGCCTACGAGCAGTACTTC; abundance: once; v_gene: TRBV7-6; j_gene: TRBJ2-7; d_gene: TRBD1
CDR3aa: CASSTSLRDRALRAYEQYF; CDR3nt: TGCGCCAGCAGCACCTCGCTCCGGGACAGGGCATTGCGAGCATACGAGCAGTACTTC; abundance: NA; v_gene: TRBV4-1; j_gene: TRBJ2-7; d_gene: TRBD1
CDR3aa: CASSPGQGNQPQHF; CDR3nt: TGTGCCAGCAGTCCGGGACAGGGCAATCAGCCCCAGCATTTT; abundance: once; v_gene: TRBV28; j_gene: TRBJ1-5; d_gene: TRBD1
CDR3aa: CASSLHWGGTSVSSYEQYF; CDR3nt: TGTGCCAGCAGCTTACACTGGGGAGGGACTAGCGTCAGCTCCTACGAGCAGTACTTC; abundance: NA; v_gene: TRBV5-5; j_gene: TRBJ2-7; d_gene: TRBD2
CDR3aa: CASSTGTGGPGTQYF; CDR3nt: TGCGCCAGCAGCACCGGGACAGGAGGTCCAGGGACCCAGTACTTC; abundance: NA; v_gene: TRBV5-1; j_gene: TRBJ2-5; d_gene: TRBD1
CDR3aa: CASSPIGTEQFF; CDR3nt: TGTGCCAGTAGCCCCATCGGGACAGAGCAGTTCTTC; abundance: NA; v_gene: TRBV19; j_gene: TRBJ2-1; d_gene: NA
CDR3aa: CASSVRGTSDPWSTDTQYF; CDR3nt: TGTGCCAGCAGCGTAAGGGGGACTAGCGACCCTTGGAGCACAGATACGCAGTATTTT; abundance: NA; v_gene: TRBV11-1; j_gene: TRBJ2-3; d_gene: TRBD2
CDR3aa: CSARLAGTQYF; CDR3nt: TGCAGTGCTAGATTAGCGGGGACCCAGTACTTC; abundance: once; v_gene: TRBV20-1; j_gene: TRBJ2-5; d_gene: TRBD2
CDR3aa: CASSTPKGPVTEAFF; CDR3nt: TGTGCCAGCAGTACGCCTAAGGGGCCGGTCACTGAAGCTTTCTTT; abundance: NA; v_gene: TRBV5-6; j_gene: TRBJ1-1; d_gene: NA
CDR3aa: CASSNPRGGVYEQYF; CDR3nt: TGTGCCAGCAGCAACCCACGCGGGGGAGTCTACGAGCAGTACTTC; abundance: NA; v_gene: TRBV2; j_gene: TRBJ2-7; d_gene: TRBD2
CDR3aa: CASSLGALEQYF; CDR3nt: TGTGCCAGCAGCTTAGGTGCCCTCGAGCAGTACTTC; abundance: NA; v_gene: TRBV7-9; j_gene: TRBJ2-7; d_gene: NA
CDR3aa: CASSLVVVSYEQYF; CDR3nt: TGTGCCAGCAGCTTAGTCGTAGTCTCCTACGAGCAGTACTTC; abundance: NA; v_gene: TRBV11-2; j_gene: TRBJ2-7; d_gene: NA
CDR3aa: CASSELGGYEQYF; CDR3nt: TGTGCCAGCAGCGAACTAGGAGGGTACGAGCAGTACTTC; abundance: once; v_gene: TRBV14; j_gene: TRBJ2-7; d_gene: NA
CDR3aa: CASKLAGGRSGANVLTF; CDR3nt: TGTGCCAGTAAACTAGCGGGAGGACGCTCTGGGGCCAACGTCCTGACTTTC; abundance: NA; v_gene: TRBV19; j_gene: TRBJ2-6; d_gene: TRBD2
CDR3aa: CASSPTGTSEGNIQYF; CDR3nt: TGCGCCAGCAGCCCCACCGGGACTAGCGAGGGAAACATTCAGTACTTC; abundance: NA; v_gene: TRBV5-1; j_gene: TRBJ2-4; d_gene: TRBD2
CDR3aa: CASSHRQEETQYF; CDR3nt: TGTGCCAGCTCACATCGACAGGAAGAGACCCAGTACTTC; abundance: once; v_gene: TRBV18; j_gene: TRBJ2-5; d_gene: NA
CDR3aa: CASSLGRGANTGELFF; CDR3nt: TGTGCCAGCAGCTTAGGTCGAGGGGCGAACACCGGGGAGCTGTTTTTT; abundance: NA; v_gene: TRBV7-9; j_gene: TRBJ2-2; d_gene: NA
CDR3aa: CASSLDSRGELFF; CDR3nt: TGTGCCAGCAGCTTAGATTCCCGGGGAGAACTGTTTTTT; abundance: NA; v_gene: TRBV11-3; j_gene: TRBJ1-4; d_gene: NA
CDR3aa: CASSADRVGGYTF; CDR3nt: TGCGCCAGCAGCGCCGACAGGGTGGGTGGCTACACCTTC; abundance: NA; v_gene: TRBV10-1; j_gene: TRBJ1-2; d_gene: TRBD1
CDR3aa: CASSSGLARTYEQYF; CDR3nt: TGTGCCAGCAGCTCGGGACTAGCGAGGACCTACGAGCAGTACTTC; abundance: NA; v_gene: TRBV7-3; j_gene: TRBJ2-7; d_gene: TRBD2
CDR3aa: CASSLYERESSYEQYF; CDR3nt: TGCGCCAGCAGCTTGTACGAGCGGGAGTCCTCCTACGAGCAGTACTTC; abundance: NA; v_gene: TRBV5-1; j_gene: TRBJ2-7; d_gene: TRBD2